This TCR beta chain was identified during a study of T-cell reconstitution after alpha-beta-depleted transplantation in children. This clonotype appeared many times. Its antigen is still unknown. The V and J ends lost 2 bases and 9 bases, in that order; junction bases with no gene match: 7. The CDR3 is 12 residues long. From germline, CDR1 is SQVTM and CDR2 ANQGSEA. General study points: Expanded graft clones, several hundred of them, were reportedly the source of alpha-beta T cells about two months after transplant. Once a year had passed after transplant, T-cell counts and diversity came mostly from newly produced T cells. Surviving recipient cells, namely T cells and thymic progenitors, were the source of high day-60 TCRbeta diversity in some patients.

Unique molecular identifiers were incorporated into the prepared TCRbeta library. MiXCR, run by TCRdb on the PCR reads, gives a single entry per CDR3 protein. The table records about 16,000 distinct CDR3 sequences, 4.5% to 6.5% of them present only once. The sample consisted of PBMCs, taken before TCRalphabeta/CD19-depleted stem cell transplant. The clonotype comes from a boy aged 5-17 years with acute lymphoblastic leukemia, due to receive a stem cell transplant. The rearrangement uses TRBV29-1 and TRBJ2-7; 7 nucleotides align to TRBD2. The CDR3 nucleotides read TGCAGCGTTGAATCGGGGGGAGGTGGGCAGTACTTC. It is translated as CSVESGGGGQYF.